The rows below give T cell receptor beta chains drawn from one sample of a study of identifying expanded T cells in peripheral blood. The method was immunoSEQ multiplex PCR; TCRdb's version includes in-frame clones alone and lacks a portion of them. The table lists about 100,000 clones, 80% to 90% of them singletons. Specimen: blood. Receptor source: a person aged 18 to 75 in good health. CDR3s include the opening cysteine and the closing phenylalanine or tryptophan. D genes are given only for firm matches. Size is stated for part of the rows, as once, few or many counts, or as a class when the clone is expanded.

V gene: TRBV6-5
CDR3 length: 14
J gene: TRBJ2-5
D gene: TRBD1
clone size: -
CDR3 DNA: TGTGCCAGCAGTGACCGACAGGGGGGGGAGACCCAGTACTTC
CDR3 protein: CASSDRQGGETQYF

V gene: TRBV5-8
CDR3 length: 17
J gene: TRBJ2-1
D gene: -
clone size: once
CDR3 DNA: TGTGCCAGCAGCTTGGTGGTGAGAGCGGGTTCCTACAATGAGCAGTTCTTC
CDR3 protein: CASSLVVRAGSYNEQFF

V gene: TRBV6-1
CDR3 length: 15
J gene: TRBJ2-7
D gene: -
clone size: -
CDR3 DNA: TGTGCCAGCAGCCAGGCGACAGTTTTGGCCCTCGAGCAGTACTTC
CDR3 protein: CASSQATVLALEQYF

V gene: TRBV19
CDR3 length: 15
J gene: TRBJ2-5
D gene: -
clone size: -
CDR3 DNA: TGTGCCAGTAGTACCGGACCCACCCGGCGGGAGACCCAGTACTTC
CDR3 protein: CASSTGPTRRETQYF

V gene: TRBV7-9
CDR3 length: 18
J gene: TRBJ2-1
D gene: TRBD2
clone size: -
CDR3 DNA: TGTGCCAGCAGCTTGACTAGCGGGGGTTACCCGGGGTACAATGAGCAGTTCTTC
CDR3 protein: CASSLTSGGYPGYNEQFF

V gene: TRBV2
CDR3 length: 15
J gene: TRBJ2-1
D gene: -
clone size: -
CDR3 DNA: TGTGCCAGCAGTGTGGGGGCGGGGCTCTACAATGAGCAGTTCTTC
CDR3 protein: CASSVGAGLYNEQFF

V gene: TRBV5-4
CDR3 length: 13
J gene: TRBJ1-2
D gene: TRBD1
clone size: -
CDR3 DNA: TGTGCCAGCAGCACGGACAGGGACTATGGCTACACCTTC
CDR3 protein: CASSTDRDYGYTF

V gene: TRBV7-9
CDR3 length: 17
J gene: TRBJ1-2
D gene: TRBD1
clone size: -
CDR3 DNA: TGTGCCAGCAGCCCCCAGGGACAGGGATCATTAAACTATGGCTACACCTTC
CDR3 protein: CASSPQGQGSLNYGYTF

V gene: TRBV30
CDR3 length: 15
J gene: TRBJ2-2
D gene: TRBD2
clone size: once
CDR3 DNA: TGTGCCTGGAGTGTAGCGGGAGGGAACACCGGGGAGCTGTTTTTT
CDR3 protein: CAWSVAGGNTGELFF

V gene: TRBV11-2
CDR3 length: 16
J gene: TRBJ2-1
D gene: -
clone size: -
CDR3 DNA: TGTGCCAGCAGTCAGATGGGGGGAGGACTCTACAATGAGCAGTTCTTC
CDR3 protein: CASSQMGGGLYNEQFF

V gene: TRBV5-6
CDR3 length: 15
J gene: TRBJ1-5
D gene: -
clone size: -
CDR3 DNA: TGTGCCAGCAGCTTTTGGAGGAGTAGCAATCAGCCCCAGCATTTT
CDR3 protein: CASSFWRSSNQPQHF

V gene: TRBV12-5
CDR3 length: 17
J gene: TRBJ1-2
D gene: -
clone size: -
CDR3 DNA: TGTGCTAGTGGTTTGGGTAGTAGGGAAATCACTAACTATGGCTACACCTTC
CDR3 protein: CASGLGSREITNYGYTF

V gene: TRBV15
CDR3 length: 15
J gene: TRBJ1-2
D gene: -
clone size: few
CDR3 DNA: TGTGCCACCAGCAGAGACACGTTAGCTAACTATGGCTACACCTTC
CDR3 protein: CATSRDTLANYGYTF

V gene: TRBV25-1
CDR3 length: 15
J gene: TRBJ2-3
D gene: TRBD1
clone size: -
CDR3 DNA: TGTGCCAGCTCCGGGACAGGGGGCCGAGGAGATACGCAGTATTTT
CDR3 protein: CASSGTGGRGDTQYF

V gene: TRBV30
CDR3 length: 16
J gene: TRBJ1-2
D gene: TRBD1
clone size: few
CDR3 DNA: TGTGCCTGGAGTGCCAAACTACCCGGGACAGGGGACGGCTACACCTTC
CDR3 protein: CAWSAKLPGTGDGYTF

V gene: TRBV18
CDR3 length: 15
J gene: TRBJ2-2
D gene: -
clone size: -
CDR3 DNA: TGTGCCAGCTCACCACGAGCGGGTGACACCGGGGAGCTGTTTTTT
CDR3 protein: CASSPRAGDTGELFF

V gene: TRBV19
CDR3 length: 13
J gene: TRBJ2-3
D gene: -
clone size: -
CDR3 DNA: TGTGCCAGTAGTGGGGTGTCTGGAGATACGCAGTATTTT
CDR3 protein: CASSGVSGDTQYF

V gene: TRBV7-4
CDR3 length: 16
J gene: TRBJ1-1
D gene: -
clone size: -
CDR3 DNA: TGTGCCAGCAGCTCCAACCCCGGGACGGGGAAGGCTGAAGCTTTCTTT
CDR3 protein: CASSSNPGTGKAEAFF

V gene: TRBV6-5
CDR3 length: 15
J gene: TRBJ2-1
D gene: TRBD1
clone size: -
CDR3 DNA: TGTGCCAGCAGTTCCGGACAGGCCTCGAGCAATGAGCAGTTCTTC
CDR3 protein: CASSSGQASSNEQFF

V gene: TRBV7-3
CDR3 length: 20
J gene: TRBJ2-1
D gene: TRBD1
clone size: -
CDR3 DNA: TGTGCCAGCAGCTTAAGGGGCCGGACAGGAGCATTTAGCTCCTACAATGAGCAGTTCTTC
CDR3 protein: CASSLRGRTGAFSSYNEQFF

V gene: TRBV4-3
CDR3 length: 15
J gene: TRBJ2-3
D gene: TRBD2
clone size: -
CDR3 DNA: TGCGCCAGCAGCCAAGAGGGGGGGTTCGCAGATACGCAGTATTTT
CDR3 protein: CASSQEGGFADTQYF

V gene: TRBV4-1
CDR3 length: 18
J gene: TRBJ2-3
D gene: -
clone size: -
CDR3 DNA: TGCGCCAGCAGCCAAGATCTCCAACCGACGACTAGCACAGATACGCAGTATTTT
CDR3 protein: CASSQDLQPTTSTDTQYF

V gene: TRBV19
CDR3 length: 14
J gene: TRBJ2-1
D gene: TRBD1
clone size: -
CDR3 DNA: TGTGCCAGTAGTATTATGGGGCAGGGGGATGAGCAGTTCTTC
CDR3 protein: CASSIMGQGDEQFF

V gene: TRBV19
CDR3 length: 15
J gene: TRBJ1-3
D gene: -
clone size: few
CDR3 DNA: TGTGCCAGTAGTATAGGGGGTAGCTCTGGAAACACCATATATTTT
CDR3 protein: CASSIGGSSGNTIYF

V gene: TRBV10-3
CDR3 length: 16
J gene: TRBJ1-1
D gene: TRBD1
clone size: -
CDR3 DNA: TGTGCCATCAGAACCCAACAGGGGCCGGGGAGCACTGAAGCTTTCTTT
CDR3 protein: CAIRTQQGPGSTEAFF

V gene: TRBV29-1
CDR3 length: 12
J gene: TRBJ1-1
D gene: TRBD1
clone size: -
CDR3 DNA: TGCAGCGCATACAGGGGGAACACTGAAGCTTTCTTT
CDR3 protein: CSAYRGNTEAFF

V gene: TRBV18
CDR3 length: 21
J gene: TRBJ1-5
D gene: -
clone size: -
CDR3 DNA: TGTGCCAGCTCACCGAAAGAGAGGCCCCGGGACGGCGAGTATAGCAATCAGCCCCAGCATTTT
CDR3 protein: CASSPKERPRDGEYSNQPQHF

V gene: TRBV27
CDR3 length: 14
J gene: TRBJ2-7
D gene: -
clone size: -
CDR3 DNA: TGTGCCAGCGGCTGGGCCGGGACAAACTACGAGCAGTACTTC
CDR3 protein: CASGWAGTNYEQYF

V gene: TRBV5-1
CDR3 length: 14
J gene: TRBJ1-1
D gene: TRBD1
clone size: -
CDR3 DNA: TGCGCCAGCAGCCCAGGGACAGCGGACACTGAAGCTTTCTTT
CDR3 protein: CASSPGTADTEAFF

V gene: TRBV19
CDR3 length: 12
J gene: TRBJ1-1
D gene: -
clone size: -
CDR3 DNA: TGTGCCAGTAGGGGGAAGAACACTGAAGCTTTCTTT
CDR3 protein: CASRGKNTEAFF